The TCR beta chain described here comes from a study of blood T cell repertoires in COVID-19. TCRdb's table, derived via immunoSEQ multiplex PCR, lists solely in-frame clones and lacks some. The sample consists of about 310,000 clones, over 85% of them appearing once. The study counted Cohort 3 donors as recovered given two negative PCRs, clearance, or symptom resolution. Input material: PBMCs or T cells enriched from blood (not recorded which). The TCR comes from a woman aged 25 to 39 who had recovered from COVID-19.

The CDR3 loop is CSVELQVSGTEAFF. For the CDR3, the DNA is TGCAGCGTTGAACTGCAGGTTAGCGGCACTGAAGCTTTCTTT. The genes are TRBV29-1 and TRBJ1-1; D is uncertain. Germline assignment: CDR1 SQVTM and CDR2 ANQGSEA. The CDR3 is made up of 14 amino acids. V was cut by 2 bases and J by 4 bases, with 14 bases left in between.